Below, 16 T cell receptor beta chains from the same sample are listed, as sequenced in a study of shared clonotypes between healthy human individuals. The repertoire was sequenced with immunoSEQ multiplex PCR; TCRdb's copy has only in-frame clones and lacks some. The data hold nearly 600,000 clones, with 95% observed a single time. CD8 cells regarded as naive lacked CD45RO, were positively chosen for CCR7, and omitted terminally differentiated effector memory CD45RA+ cells. Sequenced input: naive CD8+ T cells sorted from blood. These receptors were taken from a woman aged 25-40 years in good health.

The V call is TRBV27, the J call TRBJ2-4; D not certain. Trimming removed 3 bases at V and 4 bases at J, with 10 bases between. The germline V gene has CDR1 MNHEY and CDR2 SMNVEV (reference sequence). This CDR3 is 14 amino acids long. CDR3 nucleotide sequence: TGTGCCAGCAGTTTTGGCTCAGCGAAAAACATTCAGTACTTC. It codes for CASSFGSAKNIQYF.

The chain combines TRBV13 with TRBJ2-7, with D uncertain. Germline CDR1 and CDR2: PRHDT and FYEKMQ (reference sequence). There are 16 residues in the CDR3. Trimming stripped 0 bases from V and 0 bases from J, with 12 bases between. CDR3 protein: CASSLGLAPSSYEQYF. The CDR3 bases are TGTGCCAGCAGCTTAGGGTTGGCTCCCAGCTCCTACGAGCAGTACTTC.

The V gene is TRBV6-1, the J gene TRBJ2-7; 8 nucleotides match TRBD1. J gave up 5 bases and V 0 bases, and 6 bases lay outside the gene matches. The CDR3 is 15 amino acids. CDR1 is MNHNS and CDR2 is SASEGT in the germline V gene. The CDR3 reads CASSEADRAYNEQYF. The CDR3, as DNA: TGTGCCAGCAGTGAAGCGGACAGGGCATACAACGAGCAGTACTTC.

The J gene is TRBJ1-2, the V gene TRBV19; D is perhaps TRBD1 (6 bases). This CDR3 has 16 amino acids. Germline lookup yields CDR1 LNHDA and CDR2 SQIVND (reference sequence). V was trimmed by 6 bases and J by 7 bases, leaving 24 bases between them. The CDR3 coding sequence is TGTGCCAGTAGACCGGAGTCCCACAGGGTTAGAAGTGGCTACACCTTC. Its translation is CASRPESHRVRSGYTF.

The V call is TRBV5-6, the J call TRBJ1-5; 7 bases are shared with TRBD1. The V segment lost 2 bases and the J segment 5 bases; nucleotides outside the gene matches: 4. The length of the CDR3 is 14 residues. Germline V lookup: CDR1 SGHDT, CDR2 YYEEEE. The CDR3 loop reads CASSLGGGYQPQHF. For the CDR3, the DNA is TGTGCCAGCAGCTTAGGGGGCGGATATCAGCCCCAGCATTTT.

The V gene is TRBV7-9, the J gene TRBJ2-7; D remains unclear. CDR1 SEHNR and CDR2 FQNEAQ come from the germline V gene (reference sequence). This CDR3 has 14 amino acids. The V end was cut by 0 bases, the J end by 7 bases, with 13 bases between. CDR3: CASSLASPAEEQYF. DNA of the CDR3: TGTGCCAGCAGCTTAGCTTCGCCTGCCGAAGAGCAGTACTTC.

V gene TRBV11-2 combines with J gene TRBJ2-7; TRBD2 aligns across 9 bases. This CDR3 comprises 15 residues. Germline V gene sequence: CDR1 SGHAT, CDR2 FQNNGV. V was pared by 5 bases and J by 4 bases, with 9 bases of the junction left unmatched. CDR3 DNA sequence: TGTGCCAGCAGCGCGACTCCGGGACTAGCTTACGAGCAGTACTTC. Translation gives CASSATPGLAYEQYF. Drawing the rest from reference TRBV11-2 and TRBJ2-7, the complete variable domain is EAGVAQSPRYKIIEKRQSVAFWCNPISGHATLYWYQQILGQGPKLLIQFQNNGVVDDSQLPKDRFSAERLKGVDSTLKIQPAKLEDSAVYLCASSATPGLAYEQYFGPGTRLTVT.

V and J are TRBV11-2 and TRBJ2-4, with D perhaps TRBD2 (5 bases). Germline lookup yields CDR1 SGHAT and CDR2 FQNNGV. V lost 5 bases, J lost 3 bases, and 8 bases lay in between. CDR3 length equals 13 residues. In DNA, the CDR3 is TGTGCCAGCAGCGACCGGGACAAAAACATTCAGTACTTC. Translating gives CASSDRDKNIQYF.

The gene calls are TRBV11-3 and TRBJ2-1; 10 bases match TRBD2. CDR1 is SGHNT, CDR2 YENEEA, per germline. V lost 5 bases to trimming and J lost 6 bases; unmatched junction nucleotides: 7. CDR3 length: 15 amino acids. The chain's CDR3 is CASSASGRGVNEQFF. CDR3 nucleotide sequence: TGTGCCAGCAGCGCAAGCGGGAGGGGCGTCAATGAGCAGTTCTTC.

CDR3 nucleotide sequence: TGCAGCGTTGTGACAGGGCTGGGCGAGCAGTACTTC. It yields the protein CSVVTGLGEQYF. This chain links TRBV29-1 with TRBJ2-7, with 7 bases matching TRBD1. The CDR3 length is 12 residues. Looked up from germline, CDR1 is SQVTM and CDR2 is ANQGSEA. Germline trimming cut 4 bases from V and 6 bases from J; bases unmatched to any gene: 6.

The rearrangement uses TRBV6-1 and TRBJ2-7; D might be TRBD2 (5 bases). V was pared by 2 bases and J by 3 bases, with 17 bases between. The CDR3 covers 16 residues. CDR1 is MNHNS and CDR2 is SASEGT in the germline V gene. CDR3: CASSELENEGLYEQYF. The CDR3 DNA reads TGTGCCAGCAGTGAATTAGAAAACGAGGGCCTCTACGAGCAGTACTTC.

In regard to this clone: This same CDR3 is encoded by further DNA sequences in the sample. The chain employs TRBV27 and TRBJ1-5, with D tentatively TRBD1 (5 bases). CDR1 MNHEY and CDR2 SMNVEV come from the germline V gene (reference sequence). The V end lost 3 bases, the J end lost 6 bases, and 9 bases lay between the germline ends. The CDR3 is 13 amino acids. CDR3 amino acids: CASSFSGSQPQHF. The CDR3 DNA sequence: TGTGCCAGCAGTTTTTCAGGGAGTCAGCCCCAGCATTTT.

The CDR3 loop is CASSVDGSGRTDTQYF. CDR3 DNA: TGTGCCAGCAGCGTAGACGGTAGCGGGAGGACAGATACGCAGTATTTT. V gene TRBV9 combines with J gene TRBJ2-3, with 10 bases identical to TRBD2. Germline V gene lookup returns CDR1 SGDLS and CDR2 YYNGEE. J lost 3 bases, V lost 0 bases, and 4 bases had no gene match. This CDR3 region has 16 residues.

The chain recombines TRBV6-6 with TRBJ2-5; TRBD2 matches at 7 bases. This CDR3 contains 14 residues. The trim removed 6 bases at V and 1 base at J, leaving 5 bases unmatched. CDR1 is MNHNY, CDR2 SVGAGI, per germline (reference sequence). CDR3 residues: CASRQLASQETQYF. Here the CDR3 DNA reads TGTGCCAGCAGACAACTAGCGTCCCAAGAGACCCAGTACTTC.

For the CDR3, the DNA is TGTGCCAGCAGCTCAGTGGTAGAGGGACAGAACTATGGCTACACCTTC. Translated, it gives CASSSVVEGQNYGYTF. The chain carries TRBV13 and TRBJ1-2; 7 nucleotides agree with TRBD1. The germline gives CDR1 PRHDT, CDR2 FYEKMQ (reference sequence). V shed 4 bases, J shed 2 bases, and the junction held 10 bases outside the gene matches. There are 16 residues in the CDR3.

The chain carries TRBV28 and TRBJ1-2; D uncertain. Germline CDR1 MDHEN, CDR2 SYDVKM. V was trimmed by 5 bases and J by 2 bases, leaving 15 bases between them. The CDR3 contains 15 residues. The chain's CDR3 is CASSPPPDGNYGYTF. DNA for the CDR3: TGTGCCAGCAGTCCCCCCCCGGACGGGAACTATGGCTACACCTTC.